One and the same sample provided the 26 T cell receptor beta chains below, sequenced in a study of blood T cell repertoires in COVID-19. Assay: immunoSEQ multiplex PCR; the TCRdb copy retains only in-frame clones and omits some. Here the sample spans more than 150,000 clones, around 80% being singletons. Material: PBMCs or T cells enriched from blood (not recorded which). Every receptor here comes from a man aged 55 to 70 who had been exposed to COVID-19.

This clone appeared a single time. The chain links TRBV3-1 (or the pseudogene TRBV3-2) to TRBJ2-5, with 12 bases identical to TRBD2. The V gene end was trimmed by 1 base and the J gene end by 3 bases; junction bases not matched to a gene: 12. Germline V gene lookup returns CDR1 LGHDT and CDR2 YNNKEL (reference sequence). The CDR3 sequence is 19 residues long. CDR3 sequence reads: CASSQAPGTSGRKEETQYF. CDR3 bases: TGTGCCAGCAGCCAAGCTCCCGGTACTAGCGGGAGGAAAGAAGAGACCCAGTACTTC.

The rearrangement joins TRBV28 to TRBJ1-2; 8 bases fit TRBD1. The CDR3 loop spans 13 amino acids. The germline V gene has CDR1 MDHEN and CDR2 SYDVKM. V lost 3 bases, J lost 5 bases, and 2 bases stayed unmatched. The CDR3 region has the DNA TGTGCCAGCAGTTTGCGGGACAGGTATGGCTACACCTTC. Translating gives CASSLRDRYGYTF.

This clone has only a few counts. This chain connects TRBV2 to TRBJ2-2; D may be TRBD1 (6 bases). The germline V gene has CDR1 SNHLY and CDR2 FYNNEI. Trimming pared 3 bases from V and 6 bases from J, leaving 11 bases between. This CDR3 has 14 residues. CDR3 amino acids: CASSDDRWAGELFF. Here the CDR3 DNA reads TGTGCCAGCAGTGACGACAGGTGGGCCGGGGAGCTGTTTTTT.

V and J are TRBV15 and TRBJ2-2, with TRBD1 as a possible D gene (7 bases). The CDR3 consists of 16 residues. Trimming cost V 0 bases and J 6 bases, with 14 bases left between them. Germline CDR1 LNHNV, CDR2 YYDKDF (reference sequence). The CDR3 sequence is CATSRDQQGGPGELFF. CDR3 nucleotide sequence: TGTGCCACCAGCAGAGATCAGCAGGGGGGACCCGGGGAGCTGTTTTTT.

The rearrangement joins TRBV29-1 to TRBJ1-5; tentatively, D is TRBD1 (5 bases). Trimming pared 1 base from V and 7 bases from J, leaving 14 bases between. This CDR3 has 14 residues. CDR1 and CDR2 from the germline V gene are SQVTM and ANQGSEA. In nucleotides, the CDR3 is TGCAGCGTTGAAGTGGGGGGAGGGGACCAGCCCCAGCATTTT. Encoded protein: CSVEVGGGDQPQHF.

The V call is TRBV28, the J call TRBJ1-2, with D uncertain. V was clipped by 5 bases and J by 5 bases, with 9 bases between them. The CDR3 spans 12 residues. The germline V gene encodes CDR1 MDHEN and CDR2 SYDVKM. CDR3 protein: CASSPLGYGYTF. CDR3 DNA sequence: TGTGCCAGCAGTCCGCTAGGTTATGGCTACACCTTC.

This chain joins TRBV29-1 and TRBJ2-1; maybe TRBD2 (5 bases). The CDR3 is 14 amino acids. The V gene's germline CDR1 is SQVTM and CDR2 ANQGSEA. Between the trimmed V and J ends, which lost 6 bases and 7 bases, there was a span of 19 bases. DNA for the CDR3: TGCAGCGTCGGCCGCGGGTCGCCCGGTAATGAGCAGTTCTTC. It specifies CSVGRGSPGNEQFF.

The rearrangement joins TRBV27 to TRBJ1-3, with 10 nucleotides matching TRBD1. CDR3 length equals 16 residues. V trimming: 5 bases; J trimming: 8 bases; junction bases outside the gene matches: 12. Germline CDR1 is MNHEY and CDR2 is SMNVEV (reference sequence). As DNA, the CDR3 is TGTGCCAGCAGTCCCATGACAGGGGGCTATCTCCACACCATATATTTT. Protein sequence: CASSPMTGGYLHTIYF.

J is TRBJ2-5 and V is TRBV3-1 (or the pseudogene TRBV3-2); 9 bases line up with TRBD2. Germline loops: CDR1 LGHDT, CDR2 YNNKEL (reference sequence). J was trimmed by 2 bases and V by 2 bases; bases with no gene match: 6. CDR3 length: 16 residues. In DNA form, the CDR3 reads TGTGCCAGCAGCCAACATTTTGCGGGAGGGCAAGAGACCCAGTACTTC. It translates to CASSQHFAGGQETQYF.

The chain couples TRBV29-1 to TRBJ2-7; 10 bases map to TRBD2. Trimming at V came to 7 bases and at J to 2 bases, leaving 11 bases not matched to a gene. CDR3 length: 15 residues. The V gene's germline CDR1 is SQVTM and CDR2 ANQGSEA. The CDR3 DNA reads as TGCAGCGACGATGGGACTAGCGTCAGCACCTACGAGCAGTACTTC. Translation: CSDDGTSVSTYEQYF.

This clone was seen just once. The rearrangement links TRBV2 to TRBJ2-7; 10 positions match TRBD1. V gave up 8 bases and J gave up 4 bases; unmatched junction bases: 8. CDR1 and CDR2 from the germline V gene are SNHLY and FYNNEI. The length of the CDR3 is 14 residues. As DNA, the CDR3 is TGTGCCAGCCCCCGGGACAGGGGTTCTTACGAGCAGTACTTC. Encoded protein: CASPRDRGSYEQYF.

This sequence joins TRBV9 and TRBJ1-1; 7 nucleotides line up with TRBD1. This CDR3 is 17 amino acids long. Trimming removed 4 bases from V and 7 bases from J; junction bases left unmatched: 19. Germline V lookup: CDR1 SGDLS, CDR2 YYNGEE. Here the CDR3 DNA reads TGTGCCAGCAGCCCACTAGGACAGGAAAGCTGGCTTTTTGAAGCTTTCTTT. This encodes CASSPLGQESWLFEAFF.

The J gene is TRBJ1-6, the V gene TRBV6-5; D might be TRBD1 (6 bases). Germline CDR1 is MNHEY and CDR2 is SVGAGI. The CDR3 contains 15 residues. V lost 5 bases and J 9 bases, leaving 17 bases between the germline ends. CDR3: CASSRDNIASSPLHF. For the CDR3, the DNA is TGTGCCAGCAGTCGGGACAATATTGCGAGTTCACCCCTCCACTTT.

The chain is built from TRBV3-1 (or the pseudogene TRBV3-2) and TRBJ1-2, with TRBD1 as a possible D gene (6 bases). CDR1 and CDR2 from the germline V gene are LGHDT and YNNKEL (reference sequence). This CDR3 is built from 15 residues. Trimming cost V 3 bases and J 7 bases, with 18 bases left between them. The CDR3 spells CASSQDPGGLAGYTF. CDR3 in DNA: TGTGCCAGCAGCCAGGACCCCGGGGGGCTCGCTGGCTACACCTTC.

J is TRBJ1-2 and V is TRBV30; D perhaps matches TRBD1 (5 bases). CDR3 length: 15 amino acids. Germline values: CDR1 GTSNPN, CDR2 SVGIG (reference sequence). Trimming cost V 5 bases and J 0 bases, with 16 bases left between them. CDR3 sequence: CAWEGRQLANYGYTF. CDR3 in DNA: TGTGCCTGGGAAGGGCGACAGTTAGCTAACTATGGCTACACCTTC.

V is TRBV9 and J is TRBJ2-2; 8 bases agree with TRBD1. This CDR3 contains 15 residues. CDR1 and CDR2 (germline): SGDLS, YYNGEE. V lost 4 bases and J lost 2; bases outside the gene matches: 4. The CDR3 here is CASSPSGGNTGELFF. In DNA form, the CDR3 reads TGTGCCAGCAGCCCCTCAGGGGGCAACACCGGGGAGCTGTTTTTT.

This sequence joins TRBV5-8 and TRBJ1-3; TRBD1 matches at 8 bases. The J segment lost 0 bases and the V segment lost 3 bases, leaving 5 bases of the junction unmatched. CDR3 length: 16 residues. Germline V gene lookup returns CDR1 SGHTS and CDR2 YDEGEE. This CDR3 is CASSYGQGRSGNTIYF. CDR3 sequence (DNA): TGTGCCAGCAGCTACGGACAGGGCCGCTCTGGAAACACCATATATTTT.

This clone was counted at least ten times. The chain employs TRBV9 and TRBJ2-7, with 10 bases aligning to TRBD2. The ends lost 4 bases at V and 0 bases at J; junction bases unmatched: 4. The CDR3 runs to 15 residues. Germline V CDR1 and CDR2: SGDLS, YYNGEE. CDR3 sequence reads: CASSPSGGSSYEQYF. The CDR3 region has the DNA TGTGCCAGCAGCCCTAGCGGGGGAAGCTCCTACGAGCAGTACTTC.

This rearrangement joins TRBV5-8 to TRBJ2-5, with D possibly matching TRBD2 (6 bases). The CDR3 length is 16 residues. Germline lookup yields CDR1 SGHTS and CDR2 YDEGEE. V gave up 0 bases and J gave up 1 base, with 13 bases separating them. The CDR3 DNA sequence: TGTGCCAGCAGCTTGGGGCGGGGTCCCTCCCAAGAGACCCAGTACTTC. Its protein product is CASSLGRGPSQETQYF.

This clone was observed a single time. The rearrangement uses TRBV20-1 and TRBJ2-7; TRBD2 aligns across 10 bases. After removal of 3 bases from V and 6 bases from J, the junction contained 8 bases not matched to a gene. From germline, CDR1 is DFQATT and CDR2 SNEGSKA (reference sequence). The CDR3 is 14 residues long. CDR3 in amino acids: CSASFGLAGAEQYF. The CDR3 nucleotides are TGCAGTGCTAGTTTCGGGCTAGCGGGAGCCGAGCAGTACTTC.

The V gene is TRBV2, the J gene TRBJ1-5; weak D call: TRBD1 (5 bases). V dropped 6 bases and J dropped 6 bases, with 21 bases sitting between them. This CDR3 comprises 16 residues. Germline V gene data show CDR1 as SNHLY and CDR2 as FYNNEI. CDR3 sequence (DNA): TGTGCCAGCAGGGCACCGGGACTCGGGACGAGTCAGCCCCAGCATTTT. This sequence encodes CASRAPGLGTSQPQHF. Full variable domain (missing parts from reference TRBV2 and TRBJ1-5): EPEVTQTPSHQVTQMGQEVILRCVPISNHLYFYWYRQILGQKVEFLVSFYNNEISEKSEIFDDQFSVERPDGSNFTLKIRSTKLEDSAMYFCASRAPGLGTSQPQHFGDGTRLSIL.

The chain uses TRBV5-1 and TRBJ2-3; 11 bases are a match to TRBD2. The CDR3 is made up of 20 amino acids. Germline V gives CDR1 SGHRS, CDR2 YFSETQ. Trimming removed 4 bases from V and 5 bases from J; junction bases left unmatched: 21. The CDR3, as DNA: TGCGCCAGCAGCCTCACGTCGGGACACTCACTAGCGGGAGTTTTAGATACGCAGTATTTT. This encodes CASSLTSGHSLAGVLDTQYF.

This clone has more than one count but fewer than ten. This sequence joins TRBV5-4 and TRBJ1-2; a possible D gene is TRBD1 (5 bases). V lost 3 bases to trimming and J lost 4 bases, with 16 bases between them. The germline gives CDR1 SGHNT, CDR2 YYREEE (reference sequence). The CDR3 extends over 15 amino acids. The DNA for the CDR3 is TGTGCCAGCAGCTCTTTAAGGGCGGGGGGCTATGGCTACACCTTC. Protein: CASSSLRAGGYGYTF.

CDR3 in amino acids: CASSLSVPSYNEQFF. Written as DNA, the CDR3 is TGTGCCAGCAGCCTCAGCGTTCCCTCCTACAATGAGCAGTTCTTC. The chain is built from TRBV7-2 and TRBJ2-1, with D hard to call. Trimming stripped 5 bases from V and 0 bases from J, with 11 bases between. CDR3 size: 15 residues. Germline-derived CDR1 and CDR2 are SGHTA and FQGNSA. Combining the CDR3 with reference TRBV7-2 and TRBJ2-1 gives the whole variable domain GAGVSQSPSNKVTEKGKDVELRCDPISGHTALYWYRQSLGQGLEFLIYFQGNSAPDKSGLPSDRFSAERTGGSVSTLTIQRTQQEDSAVYLCASSLSVPSYNEQFFGPGTRLTVL.

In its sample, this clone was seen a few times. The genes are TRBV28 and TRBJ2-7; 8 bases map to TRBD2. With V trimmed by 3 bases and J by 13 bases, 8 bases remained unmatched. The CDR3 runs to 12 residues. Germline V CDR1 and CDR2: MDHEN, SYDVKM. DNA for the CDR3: TGTGCCAGCAGTTTTCCCAGCGGGAGCGACTACTTC. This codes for CASSFPSGSDYF.

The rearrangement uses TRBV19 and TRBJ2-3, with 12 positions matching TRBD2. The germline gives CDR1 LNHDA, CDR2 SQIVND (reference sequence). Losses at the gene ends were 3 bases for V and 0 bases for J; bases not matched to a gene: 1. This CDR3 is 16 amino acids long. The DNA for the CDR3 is TGTGCCAGTAGTATGCTAGCGGGAGGGAGCACAGATACGCAGTATTTT. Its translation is CASSMLAGGSTDTQYF.